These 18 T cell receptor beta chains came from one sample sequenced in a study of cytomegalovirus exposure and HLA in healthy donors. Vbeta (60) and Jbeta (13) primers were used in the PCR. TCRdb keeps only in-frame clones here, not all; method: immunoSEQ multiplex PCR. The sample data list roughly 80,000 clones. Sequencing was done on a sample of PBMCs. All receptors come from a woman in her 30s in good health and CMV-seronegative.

The CDR3 reads CSVEVKGRDTYEQYF. The CDR3 nucleotides are TGCAGCGTTGAAGTCAAGGGGCGGGATACCTACGAGCAGTACTTC. J is TRBJ2-7 and V is TRBV29-1, with D possibly being TRBD2 (6 bases). CDR1 is SQVTM and CDR2 is ANQGSEA in the germline V gene. V was pared by 1 base and J by 2 bases, with 15 bases between. This CDR3 region has 15 residues.

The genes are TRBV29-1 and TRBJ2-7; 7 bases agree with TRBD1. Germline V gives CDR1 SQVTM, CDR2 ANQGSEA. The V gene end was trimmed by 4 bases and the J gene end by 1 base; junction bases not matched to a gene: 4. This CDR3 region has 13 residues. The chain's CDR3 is CSVVDRVSYEQYF. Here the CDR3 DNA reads TGCAGCGTTGTTGACAGGGTGTCCTACGAGCAGTACTTC.

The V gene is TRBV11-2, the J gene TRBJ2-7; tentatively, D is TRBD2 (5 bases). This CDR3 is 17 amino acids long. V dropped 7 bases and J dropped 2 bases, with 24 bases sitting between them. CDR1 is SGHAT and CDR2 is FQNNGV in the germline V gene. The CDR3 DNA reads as TGTGCCAGCACCCCGAGGGTCCCGCAGCGTTTAGCCTACGAGCAGTACTTC. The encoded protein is CASTPRVPQRLAYEQYF. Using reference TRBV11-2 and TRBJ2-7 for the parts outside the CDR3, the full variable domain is EAGVAQSPRYKIIEKRQSVAFWCNPISGHATLYWYQQILGQGPKLLIQFQNNGVVDDSQLPKDRFSAERLKGVDSTLKIQPAKLEDSAVYLCASTPRVPQRLAYEQYFGPGTRLTVT.

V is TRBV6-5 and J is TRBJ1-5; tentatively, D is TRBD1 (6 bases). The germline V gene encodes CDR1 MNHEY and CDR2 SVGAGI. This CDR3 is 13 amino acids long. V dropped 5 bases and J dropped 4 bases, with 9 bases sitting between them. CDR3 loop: CASSTGFNQPQHF. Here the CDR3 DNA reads TGTGCCAGCAGTACAGGGTTTAATCAGCCCCAGCATTTT.

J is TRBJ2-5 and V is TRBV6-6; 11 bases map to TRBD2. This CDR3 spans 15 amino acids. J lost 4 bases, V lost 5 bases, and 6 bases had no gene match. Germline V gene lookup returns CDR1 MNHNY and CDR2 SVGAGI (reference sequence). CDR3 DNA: TGTGCCAGCAGTGTTAGCGGGGGGGCGCGAGAGACCCAGTACTTC. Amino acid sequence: CASSVSGGARETQYF.

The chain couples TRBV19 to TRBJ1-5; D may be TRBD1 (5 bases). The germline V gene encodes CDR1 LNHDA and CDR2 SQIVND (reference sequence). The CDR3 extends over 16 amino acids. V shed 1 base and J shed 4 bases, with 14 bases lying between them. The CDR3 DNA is TGTGCCAGTAGTATAGGGGGGGAGGGGAAGAATCAGCCCCAGCATTTT. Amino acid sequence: CASSIGGEGKNQPQHF.

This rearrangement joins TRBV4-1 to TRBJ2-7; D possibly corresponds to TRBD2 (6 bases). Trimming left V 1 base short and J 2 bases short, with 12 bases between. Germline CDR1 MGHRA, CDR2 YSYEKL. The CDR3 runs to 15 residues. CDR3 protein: CASSQAPGETYEQYF. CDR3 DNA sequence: TGCGCCAGCAGCCAAGCCCCGGGGGAGACCTACGAGCAGTACTTC.

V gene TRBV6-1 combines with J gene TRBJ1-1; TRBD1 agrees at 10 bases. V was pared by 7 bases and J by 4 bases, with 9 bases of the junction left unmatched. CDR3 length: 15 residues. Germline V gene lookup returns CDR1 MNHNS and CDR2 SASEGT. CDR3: CASTLTGGLSTEAFF. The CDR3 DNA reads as TGTGCCAGCACCCTGACAGGGGGCTTGAGCACTGAAGCTTTCTTT.

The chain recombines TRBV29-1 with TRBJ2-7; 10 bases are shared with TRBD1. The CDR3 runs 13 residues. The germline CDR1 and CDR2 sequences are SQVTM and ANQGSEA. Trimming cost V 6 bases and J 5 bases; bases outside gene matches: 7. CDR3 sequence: CSVGLTGGDEQYF. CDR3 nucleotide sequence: TGCAGCGTCGGATTGACAGGGGGCGACGAGCAGTACTTC.

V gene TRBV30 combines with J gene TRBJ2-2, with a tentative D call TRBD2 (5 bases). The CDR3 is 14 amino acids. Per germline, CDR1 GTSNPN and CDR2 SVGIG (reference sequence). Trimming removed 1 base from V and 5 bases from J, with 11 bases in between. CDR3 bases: TGTGCCTGGAGTGCGGGAACGGCTACCGGGGAGCTGTTTTTT. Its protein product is CAWSAGTATGELFF.

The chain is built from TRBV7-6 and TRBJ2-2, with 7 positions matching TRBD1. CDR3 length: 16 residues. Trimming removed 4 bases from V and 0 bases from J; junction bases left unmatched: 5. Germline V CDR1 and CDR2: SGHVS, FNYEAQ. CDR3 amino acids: CASSSTGTANTGELFF. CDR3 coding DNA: TGTGCCAGCAGCTCTACCGGGACAGCGAACACCGGGGAGCTGTTTTTT.

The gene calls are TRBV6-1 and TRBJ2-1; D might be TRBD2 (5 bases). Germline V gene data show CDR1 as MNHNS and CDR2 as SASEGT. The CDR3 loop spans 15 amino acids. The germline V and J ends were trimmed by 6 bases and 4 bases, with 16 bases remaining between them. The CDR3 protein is CASSPDGLYYNEQFF. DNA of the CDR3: TGTGCCAGCAGCCCCGACGGACTCTATTACAATGAGCAGTTCTTC.

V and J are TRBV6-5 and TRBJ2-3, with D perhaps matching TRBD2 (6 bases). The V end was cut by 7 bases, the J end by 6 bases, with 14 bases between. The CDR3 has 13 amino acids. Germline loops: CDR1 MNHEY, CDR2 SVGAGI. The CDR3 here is CASTSGSGDTQYF. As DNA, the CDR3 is TGTGCCAGCACTTCGGGAAGCGGGGATACGCAGTATTTT.

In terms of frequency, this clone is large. The CDR3 DNA sequence: TGCGCCAGCAGCCAATCATCAGGGGGCGACGAGCAGTACTTC. Translating gives CASSQSSGGDEQYF. The chain has TRBV4-1 and TRBJ2-7, with TRBD1 identical over 8 bases. V trimming: 2 bases; J trimming: 5 bases; junction bases outside the gene matches: 5. CDR3 length equals 14 residues. CDR1 is MGHRA, CDR2 YSYEKL, per germline.

The CDR3: CASSPAGSGYNEQFF. In nucleotides, the CDR3 is TGTGCCAGTAGTCCCGCGGGTAGCGGGTACAATGAGCAGTTCTTC. This chain connects TRBV19 to TRBJ2-1; 7 nucleotides agree with TRBD2. CDR3 length: 15 amino acids. V shed 5 bases, J shed 4 bases, and the junction held 8 bases outside the gene matches. Germline assignment: CDR1 LNHDA and CDR2 SQIVND (reference sequence).

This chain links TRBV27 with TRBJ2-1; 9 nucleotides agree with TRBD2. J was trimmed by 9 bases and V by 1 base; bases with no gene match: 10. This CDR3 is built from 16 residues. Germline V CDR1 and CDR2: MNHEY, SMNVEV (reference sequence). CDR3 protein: CASSLYASGNNGEQFF. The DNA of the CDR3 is TGTGCCAGCAGTTTATACGCTAGCGGGAATAACGGTGAGCAGTTCTTC.

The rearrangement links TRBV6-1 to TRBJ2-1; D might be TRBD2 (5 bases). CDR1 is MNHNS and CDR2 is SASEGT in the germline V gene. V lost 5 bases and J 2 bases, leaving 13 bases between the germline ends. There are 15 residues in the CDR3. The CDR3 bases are TGTGCCAGCAGTAAGGGAGCGGAGGCCTACAATGAGCAGTTCTTC. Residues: CASSKGAEAYNEQFF.

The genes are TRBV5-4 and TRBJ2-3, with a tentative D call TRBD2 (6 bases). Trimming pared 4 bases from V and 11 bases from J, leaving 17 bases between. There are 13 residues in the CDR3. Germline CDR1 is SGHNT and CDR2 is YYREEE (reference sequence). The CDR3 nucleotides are TGTGCCAGCAGCCAGAAGGCGGGATACGAGCAGTATTTT. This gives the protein CASSQKAGYEQYF.